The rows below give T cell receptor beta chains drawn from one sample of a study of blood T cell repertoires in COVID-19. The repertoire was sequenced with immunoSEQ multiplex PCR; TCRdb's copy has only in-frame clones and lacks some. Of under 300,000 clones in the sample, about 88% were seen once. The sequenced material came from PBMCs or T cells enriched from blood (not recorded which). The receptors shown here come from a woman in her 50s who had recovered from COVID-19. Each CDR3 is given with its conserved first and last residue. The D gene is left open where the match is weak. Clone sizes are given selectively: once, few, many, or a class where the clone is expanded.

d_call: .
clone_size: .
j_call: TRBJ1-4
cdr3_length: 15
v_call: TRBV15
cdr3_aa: CATSRVAGSKEKLFF
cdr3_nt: TGTGCCACCAGCAGAGTGGCGGGTTCTAAGGAAAAACTGTTTTTT

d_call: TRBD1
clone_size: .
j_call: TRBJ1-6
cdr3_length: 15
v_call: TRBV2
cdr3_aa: CASRQQGKASSPLHF
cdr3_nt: TGTGCCAGCAGGCAACAGGGGAAGGCAAGTTCACCCCTCCACTTT

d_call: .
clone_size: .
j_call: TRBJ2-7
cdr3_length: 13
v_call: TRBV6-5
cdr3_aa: CASVPVSSYEQYF
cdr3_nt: TGTGCCAGCGTTCCAGTCAGCTCCTACGAGCAGTACTTC

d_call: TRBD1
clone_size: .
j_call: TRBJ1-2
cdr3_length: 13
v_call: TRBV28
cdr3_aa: CASNQGAVRGYTF
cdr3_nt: TGTGCCAGCAATCAGGGGGCCGTCCGTGGCTACACCTTC

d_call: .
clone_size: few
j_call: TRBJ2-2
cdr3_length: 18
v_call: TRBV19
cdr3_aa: CASSIDRGTLSSTGELFF
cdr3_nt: TGTGCCAGTAGTATAGATAGGGGGACACTAAGCTCGACCGGGGAGCTGTTTTTT

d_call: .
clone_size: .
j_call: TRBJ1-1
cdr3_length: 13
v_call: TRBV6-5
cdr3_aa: CASQGWANTEAFF
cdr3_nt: TGTGCCAGCCAGGGGTGGGCGAACACTGAAGCTTTCTTT

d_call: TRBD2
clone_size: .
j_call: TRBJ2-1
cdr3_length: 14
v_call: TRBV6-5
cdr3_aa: CASRLAGGYNEQFF
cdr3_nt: TGTGCCAGCAGACTAGCGGGGGGCTACAATGAGCAGTTCTTC

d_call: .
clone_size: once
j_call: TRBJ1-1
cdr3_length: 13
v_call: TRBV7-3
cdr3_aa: CASSLIRGDEAFF
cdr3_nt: TGTGCCAGCAGCTTAATTCGGGGAGATGAAGCTTTCTTT

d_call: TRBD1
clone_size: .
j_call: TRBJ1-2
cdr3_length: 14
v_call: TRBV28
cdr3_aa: CASIPGGTNYGYTF
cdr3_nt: TGTGCCAGCATTCCAGGGGGGACTAACTATGGCTACACCTTC

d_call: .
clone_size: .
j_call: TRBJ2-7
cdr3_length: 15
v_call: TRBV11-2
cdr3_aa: CASSLQAVGTYEQYF
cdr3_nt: TGTGCCAGCAGCTTACAAGCGGTCGGCACCTACGAGCAGTACTTC

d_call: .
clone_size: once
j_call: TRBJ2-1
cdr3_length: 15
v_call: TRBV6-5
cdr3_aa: CASSPRLGSYNEQFF
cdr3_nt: TGTGCCAGCAGTCCCCGACTAGGAAGCTACAATGAGCAGTTCTTC

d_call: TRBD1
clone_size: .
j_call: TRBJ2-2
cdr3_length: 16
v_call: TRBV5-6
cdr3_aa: CASSSRDRANTGELFF
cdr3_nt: TGTGCCAGCAGCAGCCGGGACAGGGCGAACACCGGGGAGCTGTTTTTT

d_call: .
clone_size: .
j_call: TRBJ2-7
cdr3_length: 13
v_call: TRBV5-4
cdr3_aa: CASARALRSEQYF
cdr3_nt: TGTGCCAGCGCCAGGGCTCTACGCTCCGAGCAGTACTTC

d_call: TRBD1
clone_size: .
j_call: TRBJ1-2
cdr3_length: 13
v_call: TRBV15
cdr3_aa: CATSTGQLGGYTF
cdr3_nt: TGTGCCACCAGCACGGGACAGCTGGGAGGCTACACCTTC

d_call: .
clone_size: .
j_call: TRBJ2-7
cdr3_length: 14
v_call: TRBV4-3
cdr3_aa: CASSQDRENYEQYF
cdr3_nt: TGCGCCAGCAGCCAAGATCGGGAAAACTACGAGCAGTACTTC

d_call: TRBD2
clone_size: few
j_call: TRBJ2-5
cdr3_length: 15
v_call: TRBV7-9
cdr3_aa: CASSFSSGRAETQYF
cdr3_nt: TGTGCCAGCAGCTTTTCTAGCGGGAGGGCCGAGACCCAGTACTTC

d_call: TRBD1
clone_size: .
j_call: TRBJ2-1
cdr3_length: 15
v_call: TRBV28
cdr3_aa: CASSSTGTGGREQFF
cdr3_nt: TGTGCCAGCAGCTCGACCGGGACAGGGGGCCGGGAGCAGTTCTTC

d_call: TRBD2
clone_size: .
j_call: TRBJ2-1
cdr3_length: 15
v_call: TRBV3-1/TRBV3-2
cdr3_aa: CASSQDSGREGGQFF
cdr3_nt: TGTGCCAGCAGCCAAGATAGCGGGAGGGAAGGAGGGCAGTTCTTC

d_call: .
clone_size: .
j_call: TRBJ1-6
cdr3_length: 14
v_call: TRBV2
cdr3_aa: CASSEDSANSPLHF
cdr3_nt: TGTGCCAGCAGTGAGGACAGCGCTAATTCACCCCTCCACTTT

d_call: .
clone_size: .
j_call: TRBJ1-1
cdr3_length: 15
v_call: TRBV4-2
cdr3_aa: CASSQAARANTEAFF
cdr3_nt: TGTGCCAGCAGCCAAGCTGCCAGGGCCAACACTGAAGCTTTCTTT

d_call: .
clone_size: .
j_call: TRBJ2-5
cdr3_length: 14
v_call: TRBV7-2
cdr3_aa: CASSLAGGRETQYF
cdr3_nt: TGTGCCAGCAGCTTAGCGGGTGGGAGGGAGACCCAGTACTTC